This T cell receptor (beta chain) comes out of a study of blood T cell repertoires in COVID-19. Turning to the study itself: The study drew acute and convalescent COVID-19 samples from the United States, Italy and Spain. From T cells, B-cell-depleted T cells, or PBMCs came the material, which was cDNA or gDNA.

The CDR3 has 15 residues. From germline, CDR1 is SGHTA and CDR2 FQGNSA. Trimming cost V 0 bases and J 6 bases; bases outside gene matches: 4. This clone was counted once. Original analysis: Amplification of reference gene primers was used by the study to estimate nucleated cell counts. The protocol was immunoSEQ multiplex PCR, while the TCRdb copy is restricted to in-frame clones and leaves out a portion. D and trimming come from the DNA, and the V and J calls and clone size come from that table. Of approximately 250,000 clones detected, about 91% appear once; the ten largest clones hold around 2.5%. Study members were between about 18 and 95 years old and lived in 25 or so US regions.

The sequenced sample was PBMCs or T cells enriched from blood (not recorded which). This chain links TRBV7-2 with TRBJ2-2, with 7 nucleotides matching TRBD1. This clonotype was sampled from a woman aged 40 to 50 with acute COVID-19. The CDR3 protein is CASSLATGKSGELFF. CDR3 sequence (DNA): TGTGCCAGCAGCTTAGCGACAGGGAAGTCCGGGGAGCTGTTTTTT.